These 15 T cell receptor beta chains were sequenced from one sample in a study of radiation and T cells in renal cell carcinoma. Repertoires were generated with immunoSEQ multiplex PCR, while TCRdb's copy carries only in-frame clones and drops some. The data hold more than 20,000 clones, with 81% observed a single time. Time point in this sample: blood 2 weeks post-SBRT. This sample's treatment: 15 Gy SBRT to primary tumor, nephrectomy 4 weeks later. Material: blood, obtained from a patient whose treatment included radiotherapy and nephrectomy. These receptors all come from a man in his fifties or sixties with renal cell carcinoma.

This sequence joins TRBV7-9 and TRBJ2-2, with no clear D. Germline CDR1 reads SEHNR; CDR2 reads FQNEAQ (reference sequence). This CDR3 region has 12 residues. Between the trimmed V and J ends, which lost 1 base and 6 bases, there was a span of 3 bases. CDR3 residues: CASSLEPGELFF. As DNA, the CDR3 is TGTGCCAGCAGCTTAGAACCCGGGGAGCTGTTTTTT.

The V and J genes are TRBV10-3 and TRBJ2-5, with 11 bases that match TRBD1. J lost 11 bases, V lost 0 bases, and 14 bases had no gene match. This CDR3 spans 17 amino acids. Germline V CDR1 and CDR2: ENHRY, SYGVKD. The CDR3 DNA follows: TGTGCCATCAGTGAGTCGACATTAGGACAGGGGGCCCGGGAGCAGTACTTC. Translation: CAISESTLGQGAREQYF.

The gene calls are TRBV7-6 and TRBJ2-7, with D maybe TRBD2 (5 bases). The CDR3 spans 15 residues. V lost 2 bases, J lost 5 bases, and 16 bases lay in between. Germline loops: CDR1 SGHVS, CDR2 FNYEAQ. CDR3 residues: CASSLLGSGTDEQYF. The CDR3 DNA reads TGTGCCAGCAGCTTATTAGGGAGCGGAACGGACGAGCAGTACTTC.

This chain connects TRBV19 to TRBJ2-2; tentative D call: TRBD2 (5 bases). V gave up 3 bases and J gave up 2 bases, with 10 bases separating them. Germline V gives CDR1 LNHDA, CDR2 SQIVND (reference sequence). The CDR3 is made up of 15 amino acids. CDR3 bases: TGTGCCAGTAGTATTTCAGCGGCTAACACCGGGGAGCTGTTTTTT. Amino acids: CASSISAANTGELFF.

The chain has TRBV14 and TRBJ2-7; tentative D call: TRBD1 (6 bases). V lost 1 base to trimming and J lost 3 bases, with 16 bases between them. CDR1 and CDR2 (germline): SGHDN, FVKESK. The CDR3 totals 16 residues. The CDR3 is CASSQVTWGQNYEQYF. Here the CDR3 DNA reads TGTGCCAGCAGCCAAGTTACTTGGGGGCAAAACTACGAGCAGTACTTC.

The chain recombines TRBV7-3 with TRBJ1-4; D possibly corresponds to TRBD1 (6 bases). V was pared by 2 bases and J by 11 bases, with 12 bases between. This CDR3 spans 13 amino acids. Germline values: CDR1 SGHTA, CDR2 FQGTGA. The DNA of the CDR3 is TGTGCCAGCAGCTTAGAACAGGGAGGTAAACTGTTTTTT. As protein: CASSLEQGGKLFF.

This clone was seen many times. J is TRBJ1-6 and V is TRBV2; D is possibly TRBD1 (5 bases). The germline V gene encodes CDR1 SNHLY and CDR2 FYNNEI. The V and J ends lost 8 bases and 10 bases respectively, with 18 bases between them. The CDR3 extends over 14 amino acids. This chain's CDR3 is CASGAALVESPLHF. The CDR3 DNA follows: TGTGCCAGCGGGGCCGCTCTAGTCGAGTCACCCCTCCACTTT. Combining the CDR3 with reference TRBV2 and TRBJ1-6 gives the whole variable domain EPEVTQTPSHQVTQMGQEVILRCVPISNHLYFYWYRQILGQKVEFLVSFYNNEISEKSEIFDDQFSVERPDGSNFTLKIRSTKLEDSAMYFCASGAALVESPLHFGNGTRLTVT.

DNA of the CDR3: TGTGCCAGCAGCCGAACGGGCTACGGAAACACCATATATTTT. Its translation is CASSRTGYGNTIYF. This sequence joins TRBV6-5 and TRBJ1-3; D ambiguous. The ends were cut back, 6 bases at V and 4 bases at J, with 13 bases in the middle. The CDR3 sequence is 14 residues long. Germline V gives CDR1 MNHEY, CDR2 SVGAGI.

This sequence joins TRBV29-1 and TRBJ1-4; the D gene is possibly TRBD1 (6 bases). Germline values: CDR1 SQVTM, CDR2 ANQGSEA. The CDR3 is 16 amino acids. Trimming left V 0 bases short and J 11 bases short, with 22 bases between. This CDR3 is CSVEEYYKGEGVKLFF. In nucleotides, the CDR3 is TGCAGCGTTGAAGAATATTATAAAGGGGAGGGGGTTAAACTGTTTTTT.

The chain links TRBV14 to TRBJ1-2, with 9 bases identical to TRBD1. The CDR3 is made up of 16 amino acids. Germline CDR1 is SGHDN and CDR2 is FVKESK. V lost 1 base, J lost 2 bases, and 5 bases stayed unmatched. This CDR3 is CASSQGGTGGNYGYTF. The CDR3, as DNA: TGTGCCAGCAGCCAAGGAGGAACAGGGGGCAACTATGGCTACACCTTC.

V and J are TRBV7-7 and TRBJ1-4; D not certain. CDR3 length equals 18 residues. Germline V gene lookup returns CDR1 SSHAT and CDR2 FNYEAQ (reference sequence). Trimming left V 5 bases short and J 3 bases short, with 22 bases between. The CDR3 protein is CASSPAVAPASANEKLFF. Written as DNA, the CDR3 is TGTGCCAGCAGCCCAGCAGTTGCCCCGGCATCGGCTAATGAAAAACTGTTTTTT.

The chain couples TRBV10-3 to TRBJ2-7; D is tentatively TRBD1 or TRBD2 (5 bases each). With 5 bases removed from V and 4 bases from J, the gap between germline ends came to 15 bases. This CDR3 has 14 amino acids. The germline V gene encodes CDR1 ENHRY and CDR2 SYGVKD. The CDR3 loop reads CAISPLGTQYEQYF. Here the CDR3 DNA reads TGTGCCATCAGTCCTCTTGGGACCCAGTACGAGCAGTACTTC.

The count of this clone is one. CDR3 sequence: CASGDSQETQYF. CDR3 nucleotide sequence: TGTGCCAGCGGGGACAGCCAAGAGACCCAGTACTTC. The chain has TRBV9 and TRBJ2-5, with TRBD1 identical over 7 bases. The V gene's germline CDR1 is SGDLS and CDR2 YYNGEE. Losses at the gene ends were 7 bases for V and 1 base for J; bases not matched to a gene: 1. The CDR3 contains 12 residues.

This rearrangement joins TRBV9 to TRBJ1-1, with D unclear. This CDR3 has 14 residues. Germline assignment: CDR1 SGDLS and CDR2 YYNGEE. Trimming removed 0 bases from V and 3 bases from J, with 9 bases in between. The CDR3 sequence: CASSVGWGYTEAFF. CDR3 sequence (DNA): TGTGCCAGCAGCGTAGGGTGGGGATACACTGAAGCTTTCTTT.

The chain carries TRBV19 and TRBJ1-6; tentatively, D is TRBD1 (5 bases). Trimming took 7 bases from V and 5 from J, leaving 12 bases between them. The germline V gene has CDR1 LNHDA and CDR2 SQIVND (reference sequence). This CDR3 has 14 residues. CDR3 bases: TGTGCCAGTAATCACGGGACCAATAATTCACCCCTCCACTTT. Amino acids: CASNHGTNNSPLHF.